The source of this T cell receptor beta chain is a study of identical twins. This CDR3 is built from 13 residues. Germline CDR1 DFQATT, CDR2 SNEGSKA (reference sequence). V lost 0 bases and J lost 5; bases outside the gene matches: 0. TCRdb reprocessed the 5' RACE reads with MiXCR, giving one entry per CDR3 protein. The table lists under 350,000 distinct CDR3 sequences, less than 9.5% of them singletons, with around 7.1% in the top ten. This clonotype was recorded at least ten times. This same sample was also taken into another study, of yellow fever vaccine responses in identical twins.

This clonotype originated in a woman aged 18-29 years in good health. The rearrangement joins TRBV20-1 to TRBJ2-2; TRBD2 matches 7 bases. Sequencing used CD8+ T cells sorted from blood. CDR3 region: CSAREAGTGELFF. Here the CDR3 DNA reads TGCAGTGCTAGAGAAGCGGGGACCGGGGAGCTGTTTTTT.